This entry lists 25 T cell receptor delta chains sequenced from one sample in a study of gamma-delta chains in newborns, infants, children. TCRdb re-called clones from the reads via CATT. Counted here are thousands of delta-chain clones, about 1.1% occurring once; the ten biggest clones make up about 24%. Material for sequencing was blood. These receptors originate from a child who was a newborn, infant or young child, either healthy, febrile or measles-vaccinated (not recorded which).

In this sample, this clone turned up a few times. The protein that TCRdb holds for this DNA derives from a much larger clone and differs from the translated DNA at residue 8, which likely indicates a read error; the protein shown here is translated from the DNA. The chain has TRDV2 and TRDJ3, with D possibly TRDD3 on 6 matching bases. This CDR3 comprises 16 residues. Germline V lookup: CDR1 GEAIGNYY, CDR2 EKD. Trimming removed 0 bases from V and 3 bases from J, with 8 bases in between. CDR3 sequence (DNA): TGTGCCTGTGACACCATGGGATACTGGGACACCCGACAGATGTTTTTC. This encodes CACDTMGYWDTRQMFF.

About this clone: A far larger clone is one base from this, pointing to a likely read error. This same CDR3 is encoded by further DNA sequences in the sample. V is TRDV2 and J is TRDJ3, with TRDD3 matching 9 bases. CDR3 size: 16 residues. Germline V gene sequence: CDR1 GEAIGNYY, CDR2 EKD. J gave up 7 bases and V 0 bases, and 3 bases lay outside the gene matches. The CDR3 is CACDTWGIADTRQMFF. CDR3 DNA sequence: TGTGCCTGTGACACCTGGGGGATAGCTGACACCCGACAGATGTTTTTC.

Concerning this clone itself: This DNA's translation differs at residue 5 from TCRdb's protein, which comes from a much larger clone; a read error is likely, and the protein shown is translated from the DNA. CDR3 coding DNA: TGTGCCTGTGACAGACTGGGGGATTTGACAGCACAACTCTTCTTT. This encodes CACDRLGDLTAQLFF. J is TRDJ2 and V is TRDV2; 9 bases match TRDD3. Unmatched junction bases numbered 1, after V lost 2 bases and J lost 1 base. From germline, CDR1 is GEAIGNYY and CDR2 EKD. The CDR3 is 15 residues long.

About this clone: This sequence is one base from a far larger clone and is likely a read error. This sample also contains other DNA sequences that code for the same CDR3. The chain combines TRDV2 with TRDJ1; 8 bases agree with TRDD3. CDR3 length equals 14 residues. The germline V gene encodes CDR1 GEAIGNYY and CDR2 EKD. The CDR3 spells CACDFLGDTDKLIF. CDR3 nucleotides: TGCGCCTGTGACTTTTTGGGGGATACCGATAAACTCATCTTT.

A few counts support this clone. This DNA's translation and the protein TCRdb lists, from a much larger clone, do not match at residue 10, likely due to a read error; the protein shown is translated from the DNA. This chain connects TRDV2 to TRDJ3; 7 bases line up with TRDD3. This CDR3 comprises 21 residues. Per germline, CDR1 GEAIGNYY and CDR2 EKD. Trimming removed 0 bases from V and 0 bases from J; junction bases left unmatched: 13. The CDR3 bases are TGTGCCTGTGACACCGCTTATGGCTGGAGGATACGCTCCTGGGACACCCGACAGATGTTTTTC. Residues: CACDTAYGWRIRSWDTRQMFF.

This clone has only a few counts. TCRdb's listed protein matches a much larger clone and diverges from this DNA's translation at residue 18, likely through a read error; the protein shown comes from the DNA. This rearrangement joins TRDV2 to TRDJ3; 7 bases are shared with TRDD3. Germline V gives CDR1 GEAIGNYY, CDR2 EKD. The CDR3 has 20 residues. CDR3 bases: TGTGCCTGTGACACCGTTGAGGGATACTTAAGCTCCTGGGACACCCGACAGATTTTTTTC. It yields the protein CACDTVEGYLSSWDTRQIFF.

About this clone itself: Given a far larger clone just one base away, this is likely a sequencing read error. This specimen includes other DNA sequences encoding the same CDR3. V usage is TRDV2 and J usage is TRDJ3, with TRDD3 identical over 10 bases. CDR3 length: 24 amino acids. After removal of 0 bases from V and 0 bases from J, the junction contained 19 bases not matched to a gene. CDR1 and CDR2 from the germline V gene are GEAIGNYY and EKD. CDR3 in amino acids: CACDTGRSSYWGMYSSWDTRQMFF. CDR3 coding DNA: TGTGCCTGTGACACCGGGCGTAGTTCCTACTGGGGGATGTACAGCTCCTGGGACACCCGACAGATGTTTTTC.

This clone is labeled as medium-sized (0.01 to 0.1%). A read error is likely here: a far larger clone is one base away. Other DNA sequences in this specimen translate into the identical CDR3. The rearrangement uses TRDV2 and TRDJ1; D possibly corresponds to TRDD3 (6 bases). This CDR3 spans 15 amino acids. V lost 3 bases and J lost 0, with 13 bases in between. Per the germline V gene, CDR1 is GEAIGNYY and CDR2 is EKD. CDR3 in DNA: TGTGCCTGTGACGCCGTGGGGGCTTACACCGATAAACTCATCTTT. Translating it yields CACDAVGAYTDKLIF.

In regard to this clone: TCRdb's protein for this DNA is that of a much larger clone and differs from the translation at residue 6, likely a read error; the protein shown is the DNA translation. This sequence joins TRDV2 and TRDJ2; D is possibly TRDD3 (6 bases). CDR1 and CDR2 from the germline V gene are GEAIGNYY and EKD. This CDR3 contains 14 residues. The CDR3 DNA reads TGTGCCTGTGACACCGGGGGGAAGACAGCACAACTTTTCTTT. This codes for CACDTGGKTAQLFF.

Concerning this clone itself: The translation of this DNA and the TCRdb protein of a much larger clone differ at residue 13, probably owing to a read error; the protein shown here is translated from the DNA. The gene calls are TRDV2 and TRDJ3; 12 nucleotides line up with TRDD3. V shed 0 bases, J shed 2 bases, and the junction held 10 bases outside the gene matches. Germline assignment: CDR1 GEAIGNYY and CDR2 EKD. CDR3 length: 21 residues. The CDR3 loop is CACDTAYGWGIRPWDTRQMFF. CDR3 DNA: TGTGCCTGTGACACCGCTTATGGCTGGGGGATACGCCCCTGGGACACCCGACAGATGTTTTTC.

This clone has only a few counts. The TCRdb record carries a much larger clone's protein, which differs from this DNA's translation at residue 8; a read error is the likely cause, and the protein listed here is the DNA translation. V and J are TRDV2 and TRDJ1, with 8 bases lining up with TRDD3. This CDR3 contains 14 residues. CDR1 and CDR2 from the germline V gene are GEAIGNYY and EKD. The trim removed 3 bases at V and 8 bases at J, leaving 10 bases unmatched. This CDR3 reads CACDVLGGKNKLIF. CDR3 nucleotides: TGTGCCTGTGACGTACTGGGGGGTAAGAACAAACTCATCTTT.

Note on this clone: This DNA's translation and the protein TCRdb lists, from a much larger clone, do not match at residue 7, likely due to a read error; the protein shown is translated from the DNA. At the DNA level, this CDR3 is encoded by other sequences in the same sample as well. This rearrangement joins TRDV2 to TRDJ1; D uncertain. Germline-derived CDR1 and CDR2 are GEAIGNYY and EKD. CDR3 length equals 14 residues. CDR3 bases: TGCGCCTGTGACAAGCTGGAGGCCACCGATAAACTCATCTTT. Translation gives CACDKLEATDKLIF.

Remarks on this clone: TCRdb's listed protein matches a much larger clone and diverges from this DNA's translation at residue 16, likely through a read error; the protein shown comes from the DNA. The chain couples TRDV2 to TRDJ3; 10 bases are shared with TRDD3. The CDR3 sequence is 24 residues long. V was clipped by 0 bases and J by 2 bases; unmatched bases: 21. Germline CDR1 reads GEAIGNYY; CDR2 reads EKD. The CDR3 region has the DNA TGTGCCTGTGACACCGGACGTAGTTCCTACTGGGGGATGTACAGCACCTGGGACACCCGACAGATGTTTTTC. The encoded protein is CACDTGRSSYWGMYSTWDTRQMFF.

This clone showed up many times. A far more abundant clone sits one base away, making this likely a read error. The same CDR3 also results from other DNA sequences found in this sample. The chain uses TRDV2 and TRDJ3; D might be TRDD3 (6 bases). This CDR3 spans 19 amino acids. Germline V gives CDR1 GEAIGNYY, CDR2 EKD. The CDR3 DNA is TGTGCCTGTGAGGTCTGGGGCCCTCGACGGGGTTGGGACACCCGACAGATGTTCTTC. This encodes CACEVWGPRRGWDTRQMFF.

DNA of the CDR3: TGTGCCTGTGACACTGTAGGAGATACCTGGGACACCCGACAGATGTTTTTC. Its translation is CACDTVGDTWDTRQMFF. V gene TRDV2 combines with J gene TRDJ3; D remains ambiguous. Germline CDR1 GEAIGNYY, CDR2 EKD. This CDR3 spans 17 amino acids. V was pared by 1 base and J by 2 bases, with 11 bases between.

This clone was recorded at least ten times. A far bigger clonotype differs at one base, so this is likely a read error. CDR3 sequence reads: CACGTWGTAQLFF. For the CDR3, the DNA is TGTGCCTGTGGCACCTGGGGGACAGCACAACTCTTCTTT. The chain employs TRDV2 and TRDJ2; possible D gene TRDD3, 6 bases. Germline V gene lookup returns CDR1 GEAIGNYY and CDR2 EKD. CDR3 size: 13 residues.

This clone was counted at least ten times. This likely traces to a read error, being one base from a far larger clone. At the DNA level, this CDR3 is encoded by other sequences in the same sample as well. The chain couples TRDV2 to TRDJ3; the match to TRDD3 covers 9 bases. The germline gives CDR1 GEAIGNYY, CDR2 EKD. The CDR3 runs 21 residues. Here the CDR3 DNA reads TGTGCCTGTGACCGGTACTGGGGGACACGTCTTAGCTCCTGGGACACCCGACAGATGTTCTTC. Protein sequence: CACDRYWGTRLSSWDTRQMFF.

At least ten counts were recorded for this clone. A far larger clone is a single base away, which makes a read error likely. Other DNA sequences from this sample encode an identical CDR3 as well. V is TRDV2 and J is TRDJ1, with D perhaps matching TRDD3 (5 bases). The CDR3 sequence is 15 residues long. From germline, CDR1 is GEAIGNYY and CDR2 EKD. CDR3 coding DNA: TGTGCCTGCGACACCGTTGGGGCCTACACCGATAAACTCATCTTT. As protein: CACDTVGAYTDKLIF.

This clone was seen more than once but under ten times. TCRdb's protein, taken from a much larger clone, differs from this DNA's translation at residue 15, likely owing to a read error; the protein displayed comes from the DNA. Other DNA variants within this sample encode the same CDR3. V and J are TRDV2 and TRDJ3, with 9 bases matching TRDD3. The CDR3 loop spans 17 amino acids. Germline V gene lookup returns CDR1 GEAIGNYY and CDR2 EKD. Here the CDR3 DNA reads TGTGCCTGTGACACCGTCGGGGGATACTGGGACACCCGACAGATATTTTTC. It codes for CACDTVGGYWDTRQIFF.

This clone was observed a few times. Translating this DNA gives a protein that differs at residue 12 from the TCRdb one, which belongs to a much larger clone; a read error is likely, and the protein shown is this translation. The chain employs TRDV2 and TRDJ1, with 11 bases fitting TRDD3. Germline loops: CDR1 GEAIGNYY, CDR2 EKD. The CDR3 extends over 14 amino acids. As DNA, the CDR3 is TGTGCCTGTGACGTACTGGGGGATAAGAACAAACACATCTTT. Translation: CACDVLGDKNKHIF.

Worth noting for this clone: Compared with germline, one end of the junction differs, possibly owing to a read error. The chain uses TRDV1 and TRDJ1; maybe TRDD2 (8 bases). This CDR3 comprises 23 residues. Germline assignment: CDR1 TSWWSYY and CDR2 QGS. CDR3 sequence: CALGKLVPGLPKRLGAYSDKLIF. In DNA form, the CDR3 reads TGTGCTCTTGGGAAACTAGTTCCCGGCCTTCCTAAGAGGCTGGGGGCGTACTCCGATAAACTCATCTTT.

On this clone itself: The protein recorded in TCRdb matches a much larger clone and deviates from this DNA's translation at residue 5, suggesting a read error; the protein here is obtained by translating the DNA. The V and J genes are TRDV2 and TRDJ2, with 9 bases matching TRDD3. Per germline, CDR1 GEAIGNYY and CDR2 EKD. V gave up 3 bases and J gave up 2 bases; unmatched junction bases: 6. The CDR3 totals 16 residues. CDR3 sequence (DNA): TGTGCCTGTGACCAACTGGGGGAAGAATTGACAGCACAACTCTTCTTT. This translates into CACDQLGEELTAQLFF.

Concerning this clone: Given a far larger clone just one base away, this is likely a sequencing read error. Other DNA sequences in this sample translate to the same CDR3. The rearrangement links TRDV2 to TRDJ3; 13 nucleotides align to TRDD3. This CDR3 is built from 21 residues. The germline gives CDR1 GEAIGNYY, CDR2 EKD. With 3 bases clipped from V and 0 bases from J, the junction kept 10 bases outside the gene matches. The CDR3 sequence is CACDAVLGDTLSSWDTRQMFF. DNA of the CDR3: TGTGCCTGTGACGCCGTACTGGGGGATACGCTGTCCTCCTGGGACACCCGACAGATGTTTTTC.

About this clone: A much larger clone is a single base away; this may be a read error. The CDR3 DNA sequence: TGTGCTCCTGGGGTACTGGGGGATAAACTCATCTTT. Translating gives CAPGVLGDKLIF. The chain carries TRDV1 and TRDJ1, with TRDD3 identical over 7 bases. CDR1 and CDR2 from the germline V gene are TSWWSYY and QGS. CDR3 length: 12 amino acids.

This clone was counted a few times. A far larger clone is one nucleotide away, so this likely arose from a read error. The identical CDR3 is also encoded by other nucleotide sequences in the sample. The CDR3, as DNA: TGTGCCTGTGATACCGGGACCTGGGGGATAGGCGCCTGGGACACCCGACAGATGTTTTTC. This sequence encodes CACDTGTWGIGAWDTRQMFF. The genes are TRDV2 and TRDJ3; 10 bases agree with TRDD3. The CDR3 spans 20 residues. Germline CDR1 is GEAIGNYY and CDR2 is EKD. V was clipped by 4 bases and J by 2 bases; unmatched bases: 13.